This passage covers 26 T cell receptor beta chains from one sample sequenced in a study of Ad26.COV2.S vaccination and SARS-CoV-2 variants. Measured with immunoSEQ multiplex PCR; TCRdb has only the in-frame clones, and not every one. The data show 400,000 to 450,000 clones, more than 80% seen once. Treatment reported: approximately 18 received Ad26.COV2.S at low or high dose, single or two shots; 5 received placebo; per-sample allocation not given. Sampling occurred on day 63 after the first vaccine or placebo injection. This sample comprised peripheral blood, obtained in a trial of Ad26.COV2.S vaccine versus placebo. These receptors were obtained from a person between 18 and 59 years old who received the Ad26.COV2.S COVID-19 vaccine or a placebo.

V usage is TRBV7-2 and J usage is TRBJ2-3; maybe TRBD2 (5 bases). The CDR3 covers 14 residues. Trimming removed 2 bases at V and 4 bases at J, with 10 bases between. Per germline, CDR1 SGHTA and CDR2 FQGNSA. The CDR3 coding sequence is TGTGCCAGCAGCTTAACCGGGGTGGCAGATACGCAGTATTTT. Translated: CASSLTGVADTQYF.

This chain links TRBV6-2 or TRBV6-3 with TRBJ2-1; D is perhaps TRBD2 (5 bases). Trimming cost V 2 bases and J 5 bases, with 7 bases left between them. The CDR3 runs to 13 residues. Germline CDR1 is MNHEY and CDR2 is SVGEGT. The chain's CDR3 is CASSYGRDNEQFF. The DNA of the CDR3 is TGTGCCAGCAGTTACGGGCGGGACAATGAGCAGTTCTTC.

In DNA form, the CDR3 reads TGTGCCAGCAGCTTAGGGGCTAGCGGGATCAATGAGCAGTTCTTC. It encodes CASSLGASGINEQFF. The V gene is TRBV7-8, the J gene TRBJ2-1, with TRBD2 matching 9 bases. V was pared by 1 base and J by 6 bases, with 4 bases of the junction left unmatched. Per the germline V gene, CDR1 is SGHVS and CDR2 is FQNEAQ. The CDR3 has 15 residues.

The V and J genes are TRBV12-3 or TRBV12-4 and TRBJ2-7; TRBD1 aligns across 7 bases. V shed 3 bases, J shed 13 bases, and the junction held 9 bases outside the gene matches. The CDR3 runs to 12 residues. The CDR3: CASSFTRQGLYF. Written as DNA, the CDR3 is TGTGCCAGCAGTTTCACCCGACAGGGTTTATACTTC.

This chain joins TRBV24-1 and TRBJ2-1; TRBD1 matches 10 bases. The junction had 5 bases not matched to a gene; V was cut back by 4 bases and J by 9 bases. The CDR3 spans 14 residues. The germline CDR1 and CDR2 sequences are KGHDR and SFDVKD. CDR3 in DNA: TGTGCCACCAGTGACCCGACAGGGGGCTTTGAGCAGTTCTTC. Protein sequence: CATSDPTGGFEQFF.

On this clone: The sample holds other DNA sequences that translate to the same CDR3. The chain links TRBV12-3 or TRBV12-4 to TRBJ1-1; D perhaps matches TRBD1 (5 bases). CDR3 size: 12 residues. With 3 bases removed from V and 4 bases from J, the gap between germline ends came to 6 bases. DNA for the CDR3: TGTGCCAGCAGTTTCGGGGGCACTGAAGCTTTCTTT. Protein: CASSFGGTEAFF.

The chain couples TRBV4-1 to TRBJ2-2; D perhaps matches TRBD1 (7 bases). The CDR3 is 16 residues long. Trimming left V 1 base short and J 7 bases short, with 16 bases between. Germline-derived CDR1 and CDR2 are MGHRA and YSYEKL. The CDR3 DNA is TGCGCCAGCAGCCAAGTCTTGGAGGGGGACAGCGGGGAGCTGTTTTTT. As protein: CASSQVLEGDSGELFF.

The chain couples TRBV7-2 to TRBJ1-1; D possibly corresponds to TRBD1 (6 bases). Germline lookup yields CDR1 SGHTA and CDR2 FQGNSA. V was clipped by 7 bases and J by 6 bases, with 18 bases between them. The CDR3 has 14 amino acids. As DNA, the CDR3 is TGTGCCAGCAACTGGGGGGGCGAGGGAGCTGAAGCTTTCTTT. Its protein product is CASNWGGEGAEAFF.

V and J are TRBV30 and TRBJ2-7; D ambiguous. The CDR3 contains 10 residues. Trimming pared 2 bases from V and 6 bases from J, leaving 5 bases between. Germline V gene lookup returns CDR1 GTSNPN and CDR2 SVGIG (reference sequence). This chain's CDR3 is CAWSRTEQYF. Here the CDR3 DNA reads TGTGCCTGGAGTAGGACCGAGCAGTACTTC.

The chain has TRBV6-5 and TRBJ1-5; D call uncertain. Germline-derived CDR1 and CDR2 are MNHEY and SVGAGI. V was shortened by 6 bases and J by 0 bases, with 9 bases between the two germline ends. The CDR3 extends over 14 amino acids. CDR3 residues: CASSRGVSNQPQHF. The CDR3 DNA is TGTGCCAGCAGCCGGGGAGTTAGCAATCAGCCCCAGCATTTT.

V is TRBV3-1 (or the pseudogene TRBV3-2) and J is TRBJ1-1; D gene uncertain. V lost 6 bases, J lost 0 bases, and 5 bases lay in between. The CDR3 spans 12 residues. Germline V gene sequence: CDR1 LGHDT, CDR2 YNNKEL (reference sequence). CDR3 nucleotide sequence: TGTGCCAGCAGTTTAGTGAACACTGAAGCTTTCTTT. As protein: CASSLVNTEAFF.

The V gene is TRBV30, the J gene TRBJ2-1, with D tentatively TRBD2 (6 bases). This CDR3 is built from 12 residues. Germline CDR1 GTSNPN, CDR2 SVGIG (reference sequence). Trimming left V 2 bases short and J 10 bases short, with 12 bases between. Here the CDR3 reads CAWSPVAVEQFF. In nucleotides, the CDR3 is TGTGCCTGGAGTCCCGTAGCGGTAGAGCAGTTCTTC.

The chain links TRBV4-2 to TRBJ2-1; weak D call: TRBD2 (6 bases). Germline assignment: CDR1 LGHNA and CDR2 YNFKEQ. V was trimmed by 2 bases and J by 0 bases, leaving 11 bases between them. This CDR3 has 16 residues. In nucleotides, the CDR3 is TGTGCCAGCAGCCAACGGCTAGCGAGCTCCTACAATGAGCAGTTCTTC. It specifies CASSQRLASSYNEQFF.

The chain employs TRBV5-4 and TRBJ2-7, with TRBD1 matching 11 bases. Germline CDR1 and CDR2: SGHNT and YYREEE (reference sequence). V gave up 4 bases and J gave up 9 bases; unmatched junction bases: 3. The CDR3 extends over 12 amino acids. In nucleotides, the CDR3 is TGTGCCAGCAGCGGGACAGGGGGAGGGCAGTACTTC. This gives the protein CASSGTGGGQYF.

V and J are TRBV20-1 and TRBJ2-1; 14 bases align to TRBD2. The CDR3 sequence is 17 residues long. Per germline, CDR1 DFQATT and CDR2 SNEGSKA (reference sequence). V gave up 3 bases and J gave up 0 bases; unmatched junction bases: 4. The CDR3 DNA follows: TGCAGTGCTAGTCCCGGGACTAGCGGGAGCTCCTACAATGAGCAGTTCTTC. Protein product: CSASPGTSGSSYNEQFF.

The chain is built from TRBV6-4 and TRBJ2-4; D possibly corresponds to TRBD1 (5 bases). The CDR3 length is 13 residues. Trimming cost V 4 bases and J 7 bases, with 11 bases left between them. In germline, CDR1 is MRHNA, CDR2 SNTAGT. The CDR3 sequence: CASSAGLGNIQYF. The CDR3 region has the DNA TGTGCCAGCAGTGCAGGGCTGGGGAACATTCAGTACTTC.

This clone was detected only once. J is TRBJ1-1 and V is TRBV19; possible D gene TRBD1, 5 bases. Germline assignment: CDR1 LNHDA and CDR2 SQIVND (reference sequence). The CDR3 has 14 amino acids. V gave up 2 bases and J gave up 1 base, with 8 bases separating them. CDR3 sequence: CASSITGQNTEAFF. Here the CDR3 DNA reads TGTGCCAGTAGTATAACCGGACAGAACACTGAAGCTTTCTTT.

The gene calls are TRBV6-5 and TRBJ1-2; 7 nucleotides line up with TRBD1. This CDR3 is built from 15 residues. Germline assignment: CDR1 MNHEY and CDR2 SVGAGI. V was clipped by 0 bases and J by 4 bases; unmatched bases: 5. The CDR3 sequence is CASSYSGAGGYGYTF. The CDR3, as DNA: TGTGCCAGCAGTTACTCGGGGGCAGGGGGCTATGGCTACACCTTC.

This sequence joins TRBV2 and TRBJ1-1; perhaps TRBD1 as D (5 bases). Germline V gene lookup returns CDR1 SNHLY and CDR2 FYNNEI. This CDR3 spans 13 amino acids. The V end was cut by 10 bases, the J end by 4 bases, with 16 bases between. Here the CDR3 DNA reads TGTGCCATCCGGGAAGGGGTTGGCACTGAAGCTTTCTTT. Amino acids: CAIREGVGTEAFF.

The chain uses TRBV28 and TRBJ1-1; perhaps TRBD1 as D (6 bases). Germline V lookup: CDR1 MDHEN, CDR2 SYDVKM. Between the trimmed V and J ends, which lost 8 bases and 1 base, there was a span of 23 bases. This CDR3 spans 17 amino acids. The CDR3 DNA sequence: TGTGCCAGCTCTACTGGGGGGCATACAGGGTCGAACACTGAAGCTTTCTTT. This gives the protein CASSTGGHTGSNTEAFF. Full variable domain (remainder filled in from reference TRBV28 and TRBJ1-1): DVKVTQSSRYLVKRTGEKVFLECVQDMDHENMFWYRQDPGLGLRLIYFSYDVKMKEKGDIPEGYSVSREKKERFSLILESASTNQTSMYLCASSTGGHTGSNTEAFFGQGTRLTVV.

Concerning this clone: At the DNA level, this CDR3 is encoded by other sequences in the same sample as well. The V gene is TRBV3-1 (or the pseudogene TRBV3-2), the J gene TRBJ1-6; no firm D call. CDR3 length: 14 amino acids. Trimming left V 9 bases short and J 5 bases short, with 14 bases between. In germline, CDR1 is LGHDT, CDR2 YNNKEL (reference sequence). The CDR3 reads CASREGGHNSPLHF. The CDR3 nucleotides are TGTGCCAGTAGGGAGGGAGGGCATAATTCACCCCTCCACTTT.

The V call is TRBV27, the J call TRBJ2-5; D is possibly TRBD1 (5 bases). The germline V gene encodes CDR1 MNHEY and CDR2 SMNVEV (reference sequence). The CDR3 is 13 residues long. The V gene lost 6 bases and the J gene lost 2 bases, with 10 bases spanning the gap. The CDR3 protein is CASRDIAQETQYF. The CDR3 bases are TGTGCCAGCAGGGACATCGCACAAGAGACCCAGTACTTC.

The rearrangement links TRBV10-3 to TRBJ2-7, with TRBD2 identical over 9 bases. From germline, CDR1 is ENHRY and CDR2 SYGVKD. The CDR3 contains 13 residues. The V and J ends lost 7 bases and 3 bases, in that order; junction bases with no gene match: 4. The CDR3 bases are TGTGCCATCAAGCCTAGCGGGGACTACGAGCAGTACTTC. It specifies CAIKPSGDYEQYF.

The genes are TRBV5-1 and TRBJ2-1; possible D gene TRBD1, 5 bases. The CDR3 consists of 15 residues. In germline, CDR1 is SGHRS, CDR2 YFSETQ. Trimming removed 0 bases at V and 2 bases at J, with 9 bases between. The DNA of the CDR3 is TGCGCCAGCAGCTTGGGACAGCCTCCCTACAATGAGCAGTTCTTC. This encodes CASSLGQPPYNEQFF.

This rearrangement joins TRBV11-2 to TRBJ2-7; maybe TRBD1 (6 bases). Germline-derived CDR1 and CDR2 are SGHAT and FQNNGV. V was pared by 4 bases and J by 7 bases, with 20 bases between. CDR3 length equals 15 residues. This CDR3 reads CASSSIQGNLREQYF. The CDR3 bases are TGTGCCAGCAGCTCCATCCAGGGGAACCTACGAGAGCAGTACTTC.

This chain connects TRBV4-3 to TRBJ2-1, with TRBD2 identical over 11 bases. CDR3 length: 18 residues. Germline CDR1 is LGHNA and CDR2 is YSLEER. Losses at the gene ends were 2 bases for V and 3 bases for J; bases not matched to a gene: 9. CDR3: CASSQWGMGLAVYNEQFF. The CDR3 DNA reads TGCGCCAGCAGCCAATGGGGCATGGGACTAGCGGTCTACAATGAGCAGTTCTTC.